This TCR beta chain was sequenced for a study of T cell repertoires in cytomegalovirus infection. TCRdb reprocessed the reads with MiXCR, giving one entry per CDR3 protein. The sample lists fewer than 650,000 distinct CDR3 sequences; under 45% were seen once. Trimming cost V 0 bases and J 7 bases; bases outside gene matches: 11. The CDR3 spans 18 residues. Germline CDR1 reads LGHNA; CDR2 reads YSLEER. About this clonotype: Its specificity is unknown.

This chain joins TRBV4-3 and TRBJ2-1; TRBD2 aligns across 11 bases. Here the sequenced sample was cultured PBMCs, taken from culture after CMV antigen stimulation. The TCR originated in a human donor in good health (CMV status not recorded). Some clones in this sample may be carry-over from other donors' samples. The CDR3 sequence: CASSQDRSTSGSRNEQFF. In nucleotides, the CDR3 is TGCGCCAGCAGCCAAGACCGATCCACTAGCGGGAGTAGGAATGAGCAGTTCTTC.